The rows below give T cell receptor beta chains drawn from one sample of a study of a mutant IDH1 vaccine in newly diagnosed glioma. No antigen is known for these receptors. Libraries were prepared by immunoSEQ multiplex PCR; TCRdb keeps only in-frame clonotypes and omits some of them. The table records 40,000 to 55,000 clones, under 85% of them present only once. The specimen comprised PBMCs, sampled from a glioma patient whose treatment included an IDH1 peptide vaccine. Receptor source: a man aged 35 to 55 with glioma. The CDR3 runs from the conserved cysteine through the conserved F or W. D genes are given only for firm matches. Expanded clones get a size class; other rows say once, few or many, or leave the size out.

once | TRBJ2-5 | TRBV6-5 | . | TGTGCCAGCAGTTACGGGCAGGGAGCTGAGGGTACCCAGTACTTC | CASSYGQGAEGTQYF
few | TRBJ1-5 | TRBV10-3 | . | TGTGCCATCAGCAGGGACCCAACATCCAATCAGCCCCAGCATTTT | CAISRDPTSNQPQHF
. | TRBJ2-3 | TRBV7-9 | TRBD1 | TGTGCCAGCAGCCTCCGGGACAGGGACAAAGATACGCAGTATTTT | CASSLRDRDKDTQYF
. | TRBJ2-1 | TRBV4-2 | TRBD2 | TGTGCCAGCAGCCAAGGTCCGCTAGCGGGGGGCCTATACTACAATGAGCAGTTCTTC | CASSQGPLAGGLYYNEQFF
. | TRBJ2-7 | TRBV7-6 | . | TGTGCCAGCAGCTTAGGGGCCAGCTACGAGCAGTACTTC | CASSLGASYEQYF
. | TRBJ1-3 | TRBV30 | . | TGTGCCTGGAGTGCAGACTCTGGAAACACCATATATTTT | CAWSADSGNTIYF
. | TRBJ2-7 | TRBV10-3 | TRBD2 | TGTGCCACAGAGCTCGGGGGGGGTGTGACTCAGCAGTACTTC | CATELGGGVTQQYF
few | TRBJ2-7 | TRBV19 | TRBD1 | TGTGCCAGTAGTGTCGGGACAGGGACCTACGAGCAGTACTTC | CASSVGTGTYEQYF
. | TRBJ1-1 | TRBV15 | . | TGTGCCACCAGCAGAGTGGGGAGGGCGAACACTGAAGCTTTCTTT | CATSRVGRANTEAFF
. | TRBJ2-7 | TRBV29-1 | . | TGCAGCGTACTAAACCGGGAAAGAAACTACGAGCAGTACTTC | CSVLNRERNYEQYF
. | TRBJ2-7 | TRBV10-1 | . | TGCGCCAGCAGACGCGCGGGACGGTACGAGCAGTACTTC | CASRRAGRYEQYF
. | TRBJ2-1 | TRBV6-5 | . | TGTGCCAGCAGTTACTCGCTAGGGCCCTTCAATGAGCAGTTCTTC | CASSYSLGPFNEQFF
. | TRBJ2-7 | TRBV7-6 | . | TGTGCCAGTGGGGGTGGGCAGGGGAGCTCCTACGAGCAGTACTTC | CASGGGQGSSYEQYF
. | TRBJ1-2 | TRBV2 | . | TGTGCCAGCAGTGACCGGACTGCTTATGGCTACACCTTC | CASSDRTAYGYTF
. | TRBJ2-5 | TRBV2 | TRBD2 | TGTGCCAGCAGTTCAATTAGCGGGGCTGAGACCCAGTACTTC | CASSSISGAETQYF
. | TRBJ2-4 | TRBV6-1 | . | TGTGCCAGCAGTGAAGCGTACACCGCCAAAAACATTCAGTACTTC | CASSEAYTAKNIQYF
. | TRBJ2-5 | TRBV2 | TRBD1 | TGTGCCAGCGACAGGGACGAAGAGACCCAGTACTTC | CASDRDEETQYF
. | TRBJ2-7 | TRBV30 | . | TGTGCCTGGGGCAAGGGAACAGTGGGAACCTACGAGCAGTACTTC | CAWGKGTVGTYEQYF
. | TRBJ2-7 | TRBV27 | . | TGTGCCAGCAGTTCCCCAACGCTTAGGAGCGAGCAGTACTTC | CASSSPTLRSEQYF
. | TRBJ2-1 | TRBV9 | TRBD2 | TGTGCCAGCAGCCGAGGGACTAGCGGGACCTACAATGAGCAGTTCTTC | CASSRGTSGTYNEQFF
. | TRBJ2-6 | TRBV5-1 | . | TGCGCCAGCAGCTTGAGACAGTCTGGGGCCAACGTCCTGACTTTC | CASSLRQSGANVLTF
. | TRBJ2-2 | TRBV4-1 | . | TGCGCCAGCAGCCAAGATTCGACAGTCCCCGGGGAGCTGTTTTTT | CASSQDSTVPGELFF
. | TRBJ2-2 | TRBV7-8 | . | TGTGCCAGCAGCTTAGCACAGATTAACACCGGGGAGCTGTTTTTT | CASSLAQINTGELFF
. | TRBJ1-5 | TRBV2 | . | TGTGCCAGCACCGGCAGTCCCTGGGGTGCCCAGCATTTT | CASTGSPWGAQHF
few | TRBJ1-5 | TRBV10-3 | . | TGTGCCATCGCTGACGGGCCGAATCAGCCCCAGCATTTT | CAIADGPNQPQHF
. | TRBJ1-6 | TRBV9 | . | TGTGCCAGCAGCTCCAGTGGGAGACCGAGTAATTCACCCCTCCACTTT | CASSSSGRPSNSPLHF
. | TRBJ1-5 | TRBV7-9 | TRBD1 | TGTGCCAGCAGCTTAGATAGTGGGACAGGGGTCCAGCCCCAGCATTTT | CASSLDSGTGVQPQHF
once | TRBJ2-5 | TRBV2 | . | TGTGCCAGCAGGGAAAGAGGAGAGACCCAGTACTTC | CASRERGETQYF
. | TRBJ1-6 | TRBV6-1 | . | TGTGCCAGCATTCACACGAGCTCCTATAATTCACCCCTCCACTTT | CASIHTSSYNSPLHF
few | TRBJ1-1 | TRBV30 | . | TGTGCCTGGAGGGGCACAGGAACTGAAGCTTTCTTT | CAWRGTGTEAFF
. | TRBJ1-6 | TRBV30 | . | TGTGCCTGGAGTGTATATGGAGGTTCACCCCTCCACTTT | CAWSVYGGSPLHF
few | TRBJ1-2 | TRBV2 | . | TGTGCCAGCAGTGAAGACTACGGGAAGGCTGGCTACACCTTC | CASSEDYGKAGYTF
. | TRBJ2-2 | TRBV4-2 | . | TGTGCCAGCAGCCAAGATCGGGGGTCCGGATCCGGGGAGCTGTTTTTT | CASSQDRGSGSGELFF
. | TRBJ2-6 | TRBV2 | TRBD2 | TGTGCCAGCAGTTATAACGGGGGGAGAAGTGGGGCCAACGTCCTGACTTTC | CASSYNGGRSGANVLTF
once | TRBJ2-1 | TRBV30 | TRBD2 | TGTGCCTGGAGTGGAGGACTAGCGGGGGTTAGAAGCTCCTACAATGAGCAGTTCTTC | CAWSGGLAGVRSSYNEQFF
. | TRBJ2-7 | TRBV6-5 | . | TGTGCCAGCAGTTATAACCGGGATAACACCGAGCAGTACTTC | CASSYNRDNTEQYF
. | TRBJ1-2 | TRBV5-1 | . | TGCGCCAGCAGCTTGGAGAGTACAGGTACTAACTATGGCTACACCTTC | CASSLESTGTNYGYTF
. | TRBJ1-1 | TRBV30 | TRBD1 | TGTGCCTGGAGACAAGAACCCAGGGGGCGGATGAACACTGAAGCTTTCTTT | CAWRQEPRGRMNTEAFF
. | TRBJ1-1 | TRBV4-2 | . | TGTGCCAGCAGCCAAGAGGAGAACACTGAAGCTTTCTTT | CASSQEENTEAFF
. | TRBJ1-1 | TRBV14 | . | TGTGCCAGCAGCCGGAATTTGTTGAAGAACACTGAAGCTTTCTTT | CASSRNLLKNTEAFF
. | TRBJ1-4 | TRBV2 | . | TGTGCCAGCAGTGTAGGGAGAGGCGAAAAACTGTTTTTT | CASSVGRGEKLFF
. | TRBJ2-5 | TRBV6-5 | TRBD1 | TGTGCCAGCCAGCCTACCCGCCAGGGGGCGGAGACCCAGTACTTC | CASQPTRQGAETQYF
. | TRBJ2-7 | TRBV7-9 | . | TGTGCCAGCAGCTTACGGGACACAAACTACGAGCAGTACTTC | CASSLRDTNYEQYF
few | TRBJ2-5 | TRBV5-4 | . | TGTGCCAGCAGCAGAGACCGGGACGGAAAAGAGACCCAGTACTTC | CASSRDRDGKETQYF
. | TRBJ2-7 | TRBV6-5 | TRBD1 | TGTGCCAGCAGTACGACAGGGGGCTCCTACGAGCAGTACTTC | CASSTTGGSYEQYF
. | TRBJ1-3 | TRBV27 | . | TGTGCCAGCCGTCTCAGCTCTGGAAACACCATATATTTT | CASRLSSGNTIYF
. | TRBJ2-2 | TRBV6-5 | . | TGTGCCAGCAGTTACTCGACCGGGGACACCGGGGAGCTGTTTTTT | CASSYSTGDTGELFF
. | TRBJ2-7 | TRBV6-1 | . | TGTGCCAGCAGGAGACAAGCCTACGAGCAGTACTTC | CASRRQAYEQYF
. | TRBJ1-5 | TRBV12-5 | TRBD1 | TGTGCTAGTGGGACAGGGAGTCAGCCCCAGCATTTT | CASGTGSQPQHF
once | TRBJ2-7 | TRBV18 | TRBD1 | TGTGCCAGCTCACCGGGACAGGGAGCCTACGAGCAGTACTTC | CASSPGQGAYEQYF
. | TRBJ2-5 | TRBV5-6 | . | TGTGCCAGCAGAAACGACGGGGGATGGGGGACCCAGTACTTC | CASRNDGGWGTQYF
. | TRBJ1-2 | TRBV7-9 | TRBD1 | TGTGCCAGCAGCCGATACGGGACAGACTATGGCTACACCTTC | CASSRYGTDYGYTF
. | TRBJ2-1 | TRBV19 | TRBD2 | TGTGCCAGTAGGTCCGGGACTAGCGGCTACAATGAGCAGTTCTTC | CASRSGTSGYNEQFF
. | TRBJ1-1 | TRBV23-1 | . | TGCGCCAGCAGAACGCCGAGGAACCCTGAAGCTTTCTTT | CASRTPRNPEAFF
. | TRBJ1-6 | TRBV25-1 | TRBD1 | TGTGCCAGCAGTCCTGGGAGACAGGGAAATTCACCCCTCCACTTT | CASSPGRQGNSPLHF
. | TRBJ1-1 | TRBV6-4 | . | TGTGCCAGCAGCAGACAGGCGAACACTGAAGCTTTCTTT | CASSRQANTEAFF
. | TRBJ1-2 | TRBV5-6 | . | TGTGCCAGCAGCTTGGGGGGGATAGCTAACTATGGCTACACCTTC | CASSLGGIANYGYTF